One sample yielded the 27 T cell receptor beta chains listed below, sequenced in a study of T cells after yellow fever vaccination. Each CDR3 protein gets one entry after TCRdb re-called the 5' RACE reads with MiXCR. The table has a few hundred thousand distinct CDR3 sequences, 6.2% seen once. Source: PBMCs, taken 5 days after the yellow fever booster vaccination. These receptors were collected from a man aged 25 to 40 who received the YFV17D yellow fever vaccine.

The chain is built from TRBV5-1 and TRBJ2-5; 10 bases map to TRBD1. This CDR3 region has 15 residues. V gave up 2 bases and J gave up 5 bases; unmatched junction bases: 6. CDR1 is SGHRS, CDR2 YFSETQ, per germline. CDR3 amino acids: CASSLETGGWETQYF. CDR3 sequence (DNA): TGCGCCAGCAGCTTAGAGACAGGGGGCTGGGAGACCCAGTACTTC.

The rearrangement joins TRBV5-6 to TRBJ2-2; 9 bases match TRBD1. The J segment lost 6 bases and the V segment lost 0 bases, leaving 6 bases of the junction unmatched. Per germline, CDR1 SGHDT and CDR2 YYEEEE. The CDR3 covers 16 residues. This CDR3 reads CASSLVGTGRSGELFF. CDR3 nucleotide sequence: TGTGCCAGCAGCTTGGTTGGGACAGGGAGATCCGGGGAGCTGTTTTTT.

The chain carries TRBV5-5 and TRBJ1-1, with D uncertain. Germline V gene sequence: CDR1 SGHKS, CDR2 YYEKEE (reference sequence). This CDR3 is built from 11 residues. V shed 4 bases and J shed 8 bases, with 9 bases lying between them. CDR3 in amino acids: CASSLQEEAFF. Here the CDR3 DNA reads TGTGCCAGCAGCCTCCAGGAAGAAGCTTTCTTT.

This clonotype has only a few counts. The chain carries TRBV4-3 and TRBJ1-3; D perhaps matches TRBD1 (5 bases). The ends were cut back, 3 bases at V and 4 bases at J, with 19 bases in the middle. The germline gives CDR1 LGHNA, CDR2 YSLEER. The CDR3 runs 17 residues. The CDR3 DNA reads as TGCGCCAGCAGCCAGCACCGGGACGGCCCGAGAGGAAACACCATATATTTT. This sequence encodes CASSQHRDGPRGNTIYF.

This clonotype was counted only a few times. The rearrangement uses TRBV24-1 and TRBJ2-2; D not resolved. Trimming removed 0 bases from V and 5 bases from J, with 6 bases in between. Looked up from germline, CDR1 is KGHDR and CDR2 is SFDVKD. The CDR3 is 14 residues long. The CDR3 sequence: CATSDLERTGELFF. CDR3 DNA sequence: TGTGCCACCAGTGATTTGGAGCGTACCGGGGAGCTGTTTTTT.

This clonotype was counted ten times or more. The gene calls are TRBV5-1 and TRBJ2-3, with D tentatively TRBD1 (6 bases). Germline CDR1 SGHRS, CDR2 YFSETQ. V lost 4 bases and J 0 bases, leaving 9 bases between the germline ends. The CDR3 sequence is 14 residues long. Written as DNA, the CDR3 is TGCGCCAGCAGCCCAGGGGACAGCACAGATACGCAGTATTTT. Translated, it gives CASSPGDSTDTQYF.

This clonotype was observed many times. J is TRBJ2-5 and V is TRBV12-3 or TRBV12-4, with 8 bases aligning to TRBD2. The CDR3 is made up of 15 amino acids. The J segment lost 0 bases and the V segment lost 5 bases, leaving 5 bases of the junction unmatched. The CDR3 spells CASSTSGLYQETQYF. DNA for the CDR3: TGTGCCAGCAGTACTAGCGGACTGTACCAAGAGACCCAGTACTTC.

In this sample, this clonotype turned up a few times. The chain links TRBV7-2 to TRBJ2-5; 12 bases are shared with TRBD2. The ends lost 5 bases at V and 5 bases at J; junction bases unmatched: 9. This CDR3 region has 16 residues. Germline lookup yields CDR1 SGHTA and CDR2 FQGNSA. For the CDR3, the DNA is TGTGCCAGCAGCGGACTAGCGGGGCTATTGACGGAGACCCAGTACTTC. It is translated as CASSGLAGLLTETQYF.

In this sample, this clonotype turned up once. It may be a read error: a sequence one base away is much more abundant. This chain links TRBV7-2 with TRBJ2-3; D is uncertain. V was cut by 5 bases and J by 2 bases, with 17 bases left in between. The CDR3 spans 16 residues. Germline CDR1 is SGHTA and CDR2 is FQGNSA. CDR3 sequence reads: CASSSAESHPTDTQYF. In DNA form, the CDR3 reads TGTGCCAGCAGCAGCGCAGAGAGCCATCCCACAGATACGCAGTATTTT.

V gene TRBV4-3 combines with J gene TRBJ2-3, with 7 bases fitting TRBD2. The V gene end was trimmed by 0 bases and the J gene end by 5 bases; junction bases not matched to a gene: 5. Germline loops: CDR1 LGHNA, CDR2 YSLEER. The CDR3 covers 15 residues. The CDR3 DNA is TGCGCCAGCAGCCAAGATGCAGCGGGGATAGATACGCAGTATTTT. This translates into CASSQDAAGIDTQYF.

This clonotype showed up many times. The chain recombines TRBV6-5 with TRBJ1-2; TRBD1 matches 10 bases. This CDR3 region has 15 residues. After removal of 2 bases from V and 4 bases from J, the junction contained 4 bases not matched to a gene. Germline V gene data show CDR1 as MNHEY and CDR2 as SVGAGI. CDR3 in DNA: TGTGCCAGCAGTTACAGGGACAGGGGCTCCTATGGCTACACCTTC. Protein sequence: CASSYRDRGSYGYTF.

V usage is TRBV10-3 and J usage is TRBJ2-1; TRBD2 might be the D (5 bases). CDR1 is ENHRY, CDR2 SYGVKD, per germline. V was trimmed by 4 bases and J by 0 bases, leaving 16 bases between them. This CDR3 is built from 17 residues. The CDR3 protein is CAISASVERSSYNEQFF. CDR3 sequence (DNA): TGTGCCATCAGTGCCTCCGTGGAGCGGAGCTCCTACAATGAGCAGTTCTTC.

This clonotype has at least ten counts. This chain uses TRBV20-1 with TRBJ2-7, with D possibly TRBD1 on 6 matching bases. CDR1 and CDR2 (germline): DFQATT, SNEGSKA (reference sequence). The CDR3 is 14 amino acids. V shed 4 bases and J shed 4 bases, with 17 bases lying between them. This CDR3 is CSAIPGQYAYEQYF. The CDR3 nucleotides are TGCAGTGCTATACCCGGACAGTACGCTTACGAGCAGTACTTC.

CDR3 protein: CASSPVAGGAYNEQFF. CDR3 sequence (DNA): TGTGCCAGCAGCCCCGTAGCGGGTGGGGCCTACAATGAGCAGTTCTTC. The chain combines TRBV7-8 with TRBJ2-1; TRBD2 aligns across 7 bases. The V segment lost 5 bases and the J segment 2 bases; nucleotides outside the gene matches: 9. The CDR3 has 16 residues. Germline loops: CDR1 SGHVS, CDR2 FQNEAQ.

Ten or more counts support this clonotype. This chain links TRBV20-1 with TRBJ2-3; 7 bases map to TRBD1. There are 13 residues in the CDR3. Germline assignment: CDR1 DFQATT and CDR2 SNEGSKA (reference sequence). V lost 4 bases and J lost 1; bases outside the gene matches: 2. The CDR3 DNA reads TGCAGTGCTAAAGGACAGGGCACAGATACGCAGTATTTT. Translated, it gives CSAKGQGTDTQYF.

The chain combines TRBV5-6 with TRBJ2-1, with TRBD2 matching 10 bases. The CDR3 consists of 15 residues. Per germline, CDR1 SGHDT and CDR2 YYEEEE. The V gene end was trimmed by 4 bases and the J gene end by 8 bases; junction bases not matched to a gene: 9. This CDR3 reads CASSLSSGRRDEQFF. DNA for the CDR3: TGTGCCAGCAGCCTCTCTAGCGGGAGAAGGGATGAGCAGTTCTTC.

This clonotype was seen only a few times. The CDR3 loop reads CASSQGTWGGGELFF. The CDR3 coding sequence is TGCGCCAGCAGCCAAGGGACCTGGGGCGGCGGGGAGCTGTTTTTT. The J gene is TRBJ2-2, the V gene TRBV4-3; TRBD1 is a possible D gene (5 bases). The germline gives CDR1 LGHNA, CDR2 YSLEER. V was cut by 1 base and J by 7 bases, with 13 bases left in between. CDR3 length equals 15 residues.

This clonotype was picked up many times. V usage is TRBV20-1 and J usage is TRBJ2-7; no clear D gene. Germline V lookup: CDR1 DFQATT, CDR2 SNEGSKA (reference sequence). The CDR3 extends over 12 amino acids. For the CDR3, the DNA is TGCAGCGCGGCACAGAGCTCCTACGAGCAGTACTTC. Encoded protein: CSAAQSSYEQYF.

The CDR3: CASSPLAGDGYEQYF. The CDR3 nucleotides read TGTGCCAGCAGCCCTCTAGCGGGAGACGGTTACGAGCAGTACTTC. V and J are TRBV7-2 and TRBJ2-7; TRBD2 matches at 10 bases. With V trimmed by 5 bases and J by 4 bases, 8 bases remained unmatched. The CDR3 is made up of 15 amino acids. Germline V CDR1 and CDR2: SGHTA, FQGNSA.

V gene TRBV5-7 combines with J gene TRBJ2-2, with 9 nucleotides matching TRBD1. TRBV5-7 is placed among ORFs of uncertain function. Losses at the gene ends were 4 bases for V and 3 bases for J; bases not matched to a gene: 4. The CDR3 totals 15 residues. The CDR3 sequence: CASSEDRGYTGELFF. The CDR3 bases are TGTGCCAGCAGCGAGGACAGGGGTTACACCGGGGAGCTGTTTTTT.

This chain uses TRBV25-1 with TRBJ2-7; D is possibly TRBD2 (6 bases). V was clipped by 6 bases and J by 3 bases, with 15 bases between them. The CDR3 is made up of 14 amino acids. CDR1 and CDR2 (germline): MGHDK, SYGVNS. The CDR3 bases are TGTGCCAGCAGGGGGGGTGGATCCCGCTACGAGCAGTACTTC. Amino acids: CASRGGGSRYEQYF.

The chain joins TRBV11-2 to TRBJ2-4; 9 bases match TRBD2. Germline CDR1 and CDR2: SGHAT and FQNNGV. The CDR3 sequence is 16 residues long. The J segment lost 7 bases and the V segment lost 4 bases, leaving 11 bases of the junction unmatched. In DNA, the CDR3 is TGTGCCAGCAGCTCAGGCGGGAGGGCCGGTGGGAACATTCAGTACTTC. Translating gives CASSSGGRAGGNIQYF.

The sample holds many counts of this clonotype. This chain joins TRBV3-1 and TRBJ1-4, with a weak D call TRBD1 (6 bases). V lost 4 bases and J lost 8, with 17 bases in between. Germline CDR1 is LGHDT and CDR2 is YNNKEL (reference sequence). The CDR3 runs to 15 residues. CDR3 in amino acids: CASSRSGGGIEKLFF. The CDR3 coding sequence is TGTGCCAGCAGCCGGAGCGGAGGGGGGATAGAAAAACTGTTTTTT.

The V gene is TRBV9, the J gene TRBJ2-1; 8 nucleotides align to TRBD1. The germline CDR1 and CDR2 sequences are SGDLS and YYNGEE. The CDR3 spans 18 residues. Trimming took 0 bases from V and 4 from J; bases not matched to a gene: 12. DNA for the CDR3: TGTGCCAGCAGCGTAGAAGGACAGGGTACTAGTCAATACAATGAGCAGTTCTTC. This gives the protein CASSVEGQGTSQYNEQFF.

The genes are TRBV27 and TRBJ2-5; 9 nucleotides match TRBD1. This CDR3 has 16 amino acids. Germline V lookup: CDR1 MNHEY, CDR2 SMNVEV (reference sequence). V dropped 6 bases and J dropped 6; count of bases not matched to a gene: 14. In DNA form, the CDR3 reads TGTGCCAGCAGATCCGTGCAACAGGGGGCGAGTAAGACCCAGTACTTC. This translates into CASRSVQQGASKTQYF.

This clonotype was seen at least ten times. This chain links TRBV29-1 with TRBJ1-2; TRBD1 agrees at 7 bases. The CDR3 runs 12 residues. The junction had 3 bases not matched to a gene; V was cut back by 7 bases and J by 1 base. Germline CDR1 reads SQVTM; CDR2 reads ANQGSEA. The CDR3 coding sequence is TGCAGCGCGGGGGACAGTAACTATGGCTACACCTTC. Protein: CSAGDSNYGYTF.

V usage is TRBV25-1 and J usage is TRBJ1-2; D ambiguous. V dropped 3 bases and J dropped 5 bases, with 4 bases sitting between them. Germline CDR1 and CDR2: MGHDK and SYGVNS. The CDR3 sequence is 11 residues long. CDR3 loop: CASSDGYGYTF. In DNA form, the CDR3 reads TGTGCCAGCAGTGACGGTTATGGCTACACCTTC.